The next 24 T cell receptor beta chains were all read from a single sample in a study of CD8+ T cells in alopecia areata. As the sequencing template, cDNA was produced by extracting RNA and reverse transcribing it. Data came from immunoSEQ multiplex PCR; TCRdb stores just in-frame clones and leaves some out. The sample contains nearly 200,000 clones, 58% of which appear only once. The treatment: oral pan-JAK inhibitor, 5-10 mg twice daily. Sequenced here: CD4+ T cells sorted from blood, sampled at week 24, from a patient treated with tofacitinib. All receptors derive from a human donor with alopecia areata.

This clone was detected a few times. The chain uses TRBV5-4 and TRBJ1-1; no clear D. In germline, CDR1 is SGHNT, CDR2 YYREEE (reference sequence). Trimming shortened V by 1 base and J by 3 bases, and 22 bases separated the two germline ends. The CDR3 length is 18 residues. CDR3 sequence: CASSLWGLGTGWDTEAFF. CDR3 sequence (DNA): TGTGCCAGCAGCTTGTGGGGATTGGGAACGGGGTGGGACACTGAAGCTTTCTTT.

This chain links TRBV10-3 with TRBJ1-2; D unclear. The V gene's germline CDR1 is ENHRY and CDR2 SYGVKD. Trimming took 3 bases from V and 8 from J, leaving 13 bases between them. The CDR3 consists of 13 residues. The DNA for the CDR3 is TGTGCCATCAGTGACGGGAGGGCGGAAGGCTACACCTTC. Protein sequence: CAISDGRAEGYTF.

This clone was found once. The chain combines TRBV9 with TRBJ2-6; 8 bases agree with TRBD1. Germline values: CDR1 SGDLS, CDR2 YYNGEE. This CDR3 is 19 amino acids long. The V gene end was trimmed by 4 bases and the J gene end by 2 bases; junction bases not matched to a gene: 14. The CDR3 coding sequence is TGTGCCAGCAGCCTACCTACAGGACAGGGAGCTACTGGGGCCAACGTCCTGACTTTC. Its protein product is CASSLPTGQGATGANVLTF.

This sequence joins TRBV7-2 and TRBJ1-1; perhaps TRBD1 as D (6 bases). Per germline, CDR1 SGHTA and CDR2 FQGNSA. The CDR3 is 15 amino acids. The ends were cut back, 4 bases at V and 1 base at J, with 13 bases in the middle. The CDR3 reads CASSSIRGRNTEAFF. The CDR3, as DNA: TGTGCCAGCAGCTCCATTCGGGGGCGGAACACTGAAGCTTTCTTT.

The chain carries TRBV10-3 and TRBJ2-1; 7 bases fit TRBD2. Unmatched junction bases numbered 0, after V lost 8 bases and J lost 5 bases. The CDR3 contains 11 residues. Germline lookup yields CDR1 ENHRY and CDR2 SYGVKD. The CDR3 DNA follows: TGTGCCATCGGACTAGACAATGAGCAGTTCTTC. Protein: CAIGLDNEQFF.

The chain has TRBV6-4 and TRBJ2-1; 9 nucleotides match TRBD2. Germline V gene sequence: CDR1 MRHNA, CDR2 SNTAGT. The CDR3 runs 13 residues. J was trimmed by 8 bases and V by 2 bases; bases with no gene match: 1. The CDR3 bases are TGTGCCAGCAGTGACATAGCGGGGGATGAGCAGTTCTTC. Translation gives CASSDIAGDEQFF.

The chain employs TRBV5-1 and TRBJ2-4, with 16 bases fitting TRBD2. Unmatched junction bases numbered 1, after V lost 3 bases and J lost 7 bases. Germline V gives CDR1 SGHRS, CDR2 YFSETQ. The CDR3 is 15 residues long. CDR3 coding DNA: TGCGCCAGCAGCTCGGGACTAGCGGGAGGGAACATTCAGTACTTC. Translation: CASSSGLAGGNIQYF.

The gene calls are TRBV5-1 and TRBJ2-5; the D gene is possibly TRBD1 (6 bases). The CDR3 totals 14 residues. From germline, CDR1 is SGHRS and CDR2 YFSETQ. V was trimmed by 7 bases and J by 0 bases, leaving 13 bases between them. DNA of the CDR3: TGCGCCAGCTTCCTACAGGGAAACCAAGAGACCCAGTACTTC. Protein: CASFLQGNQETQYF.

V and J are TRBV5-1 and TRBJ1-1; unclear D gene. There are 13 residues in the CDR3. CDR1 is SGHRS and CDR2 is YFSETQ in the germline V gene. Trimming left V 0 bases short and J 3 bases short, with 6 bases between. The CDR3 loop reads CASSLARDTEAFF. Here the CDR3 DNA reads TGCGCCAGCAGCTTGGCCCGGGACACTGAAGCTTTCTTT.

This chain links TRBV2 with TRBJ2-3; 12 bases are a match to TRBD2. From germline, CDR1 is SNHLY and CDR2 FYNNEI. V dropped 6 bases and J dropped 6; count of bases not matched to a gene: 10. The length of the CDR3 is 16 residues. The CDR3 coding sequence is TGTGCCAGCAGCAGAAAGACTAGCGGGGGAGGCGATACGCAGTATTTT. It translates to CASSRKTSGGGDTQYF.

The table lists this clone with a few counts. J is TRBJ2-3 and V is TRBV30; tentative D call: TRBD1 (6 bases). In germline, CDR1 is GTSNPN, CDR2 SVGIG (reference sequence). The CDR3 loop spans 16 amino acids. V dropped 0 bases and J dropped 4 bases, with 17 bases sitting between them. The CDR3 protein is CAWSVGAEISSDTQYF. The CDR3 nucleotides read TGTGCCTGGAGTGTGGGGGCAGAAATCTCGTCAGATACGCAGTATTTT.

The chain recombines TRBV7-2 with TRBJ1-2, with D perhaps matching TRBD1 (5 bases). CDR3 length: 12 amino acids. V lost 5 bases and J lost 4, with 8 bases in between. Per the germline V gene, CDR1 is SGHTA and CDR2 is FQGNSA. The CDR3 region has the DNA TGTGCCAGCAGCCTGGGGACCTATGGCTACACCTTC. This codes for CASSLGTYGYTF.

This chain connects TRBV7-2 to TRBJ2-6; D is unclear. CDR1 is SGHTA, CDR2 FQGNSA, per germline. V was pared by 3 bases and J by 2 bases, with 2 bases between. CDR3 size: 13 residues. In DNA, the CDR3 is TGTGCCAGCAGCTTTCCTGGGGCCAACGTCCTGACTTTC. As protein: CASSFPGANVLTF. Full variable domain (remainder filled in from reference TRBV7-2 and TRBJ2-6): GAGVSQSPSNKVTEKGKDVELRCDPISGHTALYWYRQSLGQGLEFLIYFQGNSAPDKSGLPSDRFSAERTGGSVSTLTIQRTQQEDSAVYLCASSFPGANVLTFGAGSRLTVL.

The chain joins TRBV10-3 to TRBJ2-3; the D is unclear. CDR3 length: 14 residues. CDR1 is ENHRY and CDR2 is SYGVKD in the germline V gene. The V end was cut by 10 bases, the J end by 0 bases, with 14 bases between. The DNA of the CDR3 is TGTGCCAGCACCCAATTAGCTAGCACAGATACGCAGTATTTT. Translating it yields CASTQLASTDTQYF.

The CDR3: CASSPGTGRGYTF. The CDR3 region has the DNA TGTGCCAGCAGCCCCGGGACAGGGCGTGGCTACACCTTC. The chain joins TRBV7-2 to TRBJ1-2, with 9 positions matching TRBD1. The junction had 5 bases not matched to a gene; V was cut back by 5 bases and J by 7 bases. Germline CDR1 and CDR2: SGHTA and FQGNSA. The CDR3 is made up of 13 amino acids.

The gene calls are TRBV6-6 and TRBJ2-3, with 9 bases matching TRBD2. Losses at the gene ends were 2 bases for V and 6 bases for J; bases not matched to a gene: 9. Germline V gene sequence: CDR1 MNHNY, CDR2 SVGAGI (reference sequence). This CDR3 spans 16 amino acids. The CDR3 loop reads CASSYPLAGAGDTQYF. CDR3 sequence (DNA): TGTGCCAGCAGTTACCCCTTAGCGGGAGCGGGCGATACGCAGTATTTT.

The V call is TRBV9, the J call TRBJ2-7; weak D call: TRBD1 (6 bases). V gave up 4 bases and J gave up 6 bases, with 23 bases separating them. This CDR3 region has 16 residues. Germline V gene data show CDR1 as SGDLS and CDR2 as YYNGEE. The CDR3 is CASSTLPGTSAGEQYF. As DNA, the CDR3 is TGTGCCAGCAGCACCCTACCCGGGACAAGCGCGGGCGAGCAGTACTTC.

The V and J genes are TRBV19 and TRBJ2-1; D remains ambiguous. V lost 3 bases to trimming and J lost 4 bases, with 13 bases between them. The CDR3 length is 15 residues. CDR1 is LNHDA, CDR2 SQIVND, per germline (reference sequence). CDR3 amino acids: CASSISSDPYNEQFF. CDR3 in DNA: TGTGCCAGTAGTATTTCGAGCGATCCATACAATGAGCAGTTCTTC. Full variable domain (missing parts from reference TRBV19 and TRBJ2-1): DGGITQSPKYLFRKEGQNVTLSCEQNLNHDAMYWYRQDPGQGLRLIYYSQIVNDFQKGDIAEGYSVSREKKESFPLTVTSAQKNPTAFYLCASSISSDPYNEQFFGPGTRLTVL.

The gene calls are TRBV27 and TRBJ1-1; no reliable D call. From germline, CDR1 is MNHEY and CDR2 SMNVEV (reference sequence). The CDR3 contains 13 residues. V was trimmed by 5 bases and J by 3 bases, leaving 10 bases between them. CDR3 amino acids: CASSQNRYTEAFF. CDR3 DNA sequence: TGTGCCAGCAGTCAAAACAGATACACTGAAGCTTTCTTT.

As for this clone: Other nucleotide sequences in the sample specify the same CDR3. The chain employs TRBV7-2 and TRBJ2-7; no reliable D call. The CDR3 runs 11 residues. The V gene's germline CDR1 is SGHTA and CDR2 FQGNSA. Trimming left V 3 bases short and J 7 bases short, with 7 bases between. This chain's CDR3 is CASSFRGEQYF. The CDR3 DNA sequence: TGTGCCAGCAGCTTCCGTGGTGAGCAGTACTTC.

The chain uses TRBV9 and TRBJ2-1; 9 bases are shared with TRBD2. The CDR3 sequence is 16 residues long. The V segment lost 0 bases and the J segment 4 bases; nucleotides outside the gene matches: 5. The V gene's germline CDR1 is SGDLS and CDR2 YYNGEE. The CDR3 spells CASSVATSGSYNEQFF. The CDR3 nucleotides are TGTGCCAGCAGCGTAGCTACTAGCGGGTCGTACAATGAGCAGTTCTTC.

The V gene is TRBV7-9, the J gene TRBJ2-1; the D gene is possibly TRBD1 (7 bases). Trimming pared 7 bases from V and 6 bases from J, leaving 13 bases between. The germline V gene encodes CDR1 SEHNR and CDR2 FQNEAQ (reference sequence). The CDR3 has 13 amino acids. For the CDR3, the DNA is TGTGCCAGCACACAGGGGCGGGGCAATGAGCAGTTCTTC. Protein: CASTQGRGNEQFF.

The rearrangement uses TRBV5-6 and TRBJ2-1, with TRBD1 matching 10 bases. The CDR3 covers 15 residues. Germline V gives CDR1 SGHDT, CDR2 YYEEEE. J was trimmed by 7 bases and V by 4 bases; bases with no gene match: 8. CDR3 sequence: CASSKPGQGSNEQFF. CDR3 nucleotide sequence: TGTGCCAGCAGCAAACCGGGACAGGGGTCTAATGAGCAGTTCTTC.

This clone occurred a few times. This chain connects TRBV18 to TRBJ1-6; 7 bases align to TRBD1. Germline values: CDR1 KGHSH, CDR2 LQKENI. The CDR3 spans 15 residues. V was pared by 2 bases and J by 9 bases, with 7 bases of the junction left unmatched. The CDR3 region has the DNA TGTGCCAGCTCACCAGACAGGGAGGTCTCTTCACCCCTCCACTTT. Amino acid sequence: CASSPDREVSSPLHF.